This entry lists 30 T cell receptor beta chains sequenced from one sample in a study of neurological immune-mediated disorders. The time point is: technical triplicate 3. TCRdb called the 5' RACE reads again in MiXCR, with one record for every CDR3 protein. The sample lists about 42,000 distinct CDR3 sequences, roughly 21% occurring once. Sequenced input: PBMCs. Receptor source: a man in his fifties or sixties with HTLV-1-associated myelopathy (HAM/TSP).

This clonotype was seen repeatedly, ten times or more. This chain connects TRBV5-1 to TRBJ1-1; TRBD1 aligns across 9 bases. The CDR3 loop spans 16 amino acids. Trimming removed 2 bases from V and 1 base from J; junction bases left unmatched: 6. Germline-derived CDR1 and CDR2 are SGHRS and YFSETQ. This CDR3 is CASSFTGTGPNTEAFF. Here the CDR3 DNA reads TGCGCCAGCAGCTTTACCGGGACAGGGCCGAACACTGAAGCTTTCTTT. Using reference TRBV5-1 and TRBJ1-1 for the parts outside the CDR3, the full variable domain is KAGVTQTPRYLIKTRGQQVTLSCSPISGHRSVSWYQQTPGQGLQFLFEYFSETQRNKGNFPGRFSGRQFSNSRSEMNVSTLELGDSALYLCASSFTGTGPNTEAFFGQGTRLTVV.

This clonotype has a count of ten or more. The V gene is TRBV20-1, the J gene TRBJ2-1; D ambiguous. The V end lost 3 bases, the J end lost 3 bases, and 9 bases lay between the germline ends. The CDR3 runs 13 residues. Germline assignment: CDR1 DFQATT and CDR2 SNEGSKA (reference sequence). CDR3 nucleotide sequence: TGCAGTGCTAGTGAGACACTCTACAATGAGCAGTTCTTC. Translated: CSASETLYNEQFF.

This clonotype has ten or more counts. The rearrangement uses TRBV12-3 or TRBV12-4 and TRBJ1-2; 7 nucleotides match TRBD1. The V gene end was trimmed by 6 bases and the J gene end by 4 bases; junction bases not matched to a gene: 11. The CDR3 runs to 15 residues. The CDR3 spells CASRRLDRAPYGYTF. The CDR3 coding sequence is TGTGCCAGCAGGAGACTAGACAGGGCCCCCTATGGCTACACCTTC.

J is TRBJ2-5 and V is TRBV28, with a possible D match to TRBD2 (5 bases). This CDR3 region has 13 residues. V was cut by 3 bases and J by 3 bases, with 8 bases left in between. The V gene's germline CDR1 is MDHEN and CDR2 SYDVKM. CDR3 bases: TGTGCCAGCAGTTTGTCGGGGAAAGAGACCCAGTACTTC. It specifies CASSLSGKETQYF.

This clonotype came up many times. The CDR3 protein is CASSLEQSTYEQYF. CDR3 nucleotides: TGTGCCAGCAGCTTAGAACAGAGCACCTACGAGCAGTACTTC. The genes are TRBV7-9 and TRBJ2-7; D uncertain. CDR3 length: 14 residues. V lost 1 base to trimming and J lost 2 bases, with 9 bases between them. Germline values: CDR1 SEHNR, CDR2 FQNEAQ (reference sequence).

This clonotype was detected many times. This chain joins TRBV20-1 and TRBJ2-1; tentatively, D is TRBD1 (9 bases). Germline V gene sequence: CDR1 DFQATT, CDR2 SNEGSKA (reference sequence). V dropped 6 bases and J dropped 2 bases, with 41 bases sitting between them. CDR3 length: 23 amino acids. CDR3 in DNA: TGCAGTGCAGGTGGGGTTGGGACAGGGAGACTACTAGCGGCCAGTATCACCTACAATGAGCAGTTCTTC. Protein sequence: CSAGGVGTGRLLAASITYNEQFF.

This clonotype was seen many times. This chain uses TRBV7-3 with TRBJ2-4, with D maybe TRBD2 (5 bases). The V end lost 5 bases, the J end lost 1 base, and 12 bases lay between the germline ends. Germline CDR1 and CDR2: SGHTA and FQGTGA. The CDR3 covers 15 residues. The CDR3 bases are TGTGCCAGCAGCCATCCCCAGCGGGCCAAAAACATTCAGTACTTC. Its translation is CASSHPQRAKNIQYF.

This clonotype was observed many times. The rearrangement links TRBV20-1 to TRBJ2-3; D gene uncertain. Trimming left V 1 base short and J 2 bases short, with 13 bases between. CDR1 and CDR2 (germline): DFQATT, SNEGSKA (reference sequence). This CDR3 contains 15 residues. CDR3 DNA: TGCAGTGCTAGAGTGGGCGGCCGCACCACAGATACGCAGTATTTT. Its translation: CSARVGGRTTDTQYF.

This clonotype was found many times. The rearrangement joins TRBV24-1 to TRBJ2-5, with 7 bases fitting TRBD1. The CDR3 has 16 residues. The V gene's germline CDR1 is KGHDR and CDR2 SFDVKD. V gave up 2 bases and J gave up 2 bases; unmatched junction bases: 7. The chain's CDR3 is CATSDSAGGWQETQYF. CDR3 sequence (DNA): TGTGCCACCAGTGATTCGGCAGGGGGATGGCAAGAGACCCAGTACTTC.

This clonotype was seen at least ten times. The rearrangement uses TRBV20-1 and TRBJ2-2, with 9 bases fitting TRBD1. The CDR3 runs to 15 residues. The germline V gene has CDR1 DFQATT and CDR2 SNEGSKA (reference sequence). V gave up 4 bases and J gave up 7 bases; unmatched junction bases: 10. CDR3 sequence: CSAKDRGTPGGELFF. The CDR3 DNA follows: TGCAGTGCTAAGGACAGGGGTACGCCCGGCGGGGAGCTGTTTTTT.

V usage is TRBV20-1 and J usage is TRBJ2-5; 9 bases line up with TRBD1. This CDR3 comprises 13 residues. V lost 4 bases and J lost 2; bases outside the gene matches: 2. Germline V gene sequence: CDR1 DFQATT, CDR2 SNEGSKA (reference sequence). CDR3 residues: CSAIGTGQETQYF. In nucleotides, the CDR3 is TGCAGTGCTATAGGGACAGGGCAAGAGACCCAGTACTTC.

This clonotype was counted ten times or more. The DNA of the CDR3 is TGTGCCAGCAGCTTAGCCAAAGGGACAGCCTACGAGCAGTACTTC. Amino acids: CASSLAKGTAYEQYF. The chain is built from TRBV7-2 and TRBJ2-7; 7 nucleotides align to TRBD1. CDR3 size: 15 residues. J lost 2 bases, V lost 0 bases, and 4 bases had no gene match. Germline CDR1 reads SGHTA; CDR2 reads FQGNSA.

This clonotype has at least ten counts. The DNA for the CDR3 is TGTGCCAGCGGCCTCTTCTACGAGCAGTACTTC. This gives the protein CASGLFYEQYF. The chain recombines TRBV28 with TRBJ2-7; D is unclear. Per germline, CDR1 MDHEN and CDR2 SYDVKM. The CDR3 consists of 11 residues. V dropped 8 bases and J dropped 3 bases, with 8 bases sitting between them.

The CDR3 coding sequence is TGTGCCATCAGTGTCCGGGACCCGAGCTATAATTCACCCCTCCACTTT. Translated: CAISVRDPSYNSPLHF. The rearrangement uses TRBV10-3 and TRBJ1-6; maybe TRBD1 (5 bases). Germline V gene lookup returns CDR1 ENHRY and CDR2 SYGVKD. V was pared by 4 bases and J by 3 bases, with 13 bases between. The length of the CDR3 is 16 residues.

This clonotype was counted ten times or more. The chain couples TRBV7-2 to TRBJ2-5; perhaps TRBD1 as D (5 bases). The CDR3 runs to 15 residues. V was clipped by 1 base and J by 0 bases, with 9 bases between them. The germline CDR1 and CDR2 sequences are SGHTA and FQGNSA. CDR3 DNA sequence: TGTGCCAGCAGCTTAGGGGGCCAATACCAAGAGACCCAGTACTTC. Translating gives CASSLGGQYQETQYF.

This clonotype was found many times. This rearrangement joins TRBV12-3 or TRBV12-4 to TRBJ2-6; no clear D. V gave up 2 bases and J gave up 2 bases, with 1 base separating them. This CDR3 is built from 13 residues. For the CDR3, the DNA is TGTGCCAGCAGTTTAACTGGGGCCAACGTCCTGACTTTC. It is translated as CASSLTGANVLTF.

This clonotype was counted at least ten times. The chain recombines TRBV12-3 or TRBV12-4 with TRBJ2-7; TRBD2 might be the D (5 bases). The CDR3 sequence is 14 residues long. V lost 0 bases to trimming and J lost 6 bases, with 12 bases between them. Here the CDR3 reads CASSLAGLEGEQYF. The CDR3 nucleotides are TGTGCCAGCAGTTTAGCGGGCCTTGAGGGCGAGCAGTACTTC.

This clonotype was seen many times. The chain is built from TRBV20-1 and TRBJ2-3; D possibly corresponds to TRBD1 (6 bases). Trimming left V 3 bases short and J 2 bases short, with 12 bases between. This CDR3 region has 14 residues. Per the germline V gene, CDR1 is DFQATT and CDR2 is SNEGSKA (reference sequence). The CDR3: CSASIQGNTDTQYF. The DNA of the CDR3 is TGCAGTGCTAGCATACAGGGCAACACAGATACGCAGTATTTT.

J is TRBJ2-3 and V is TRBV3-1; D is perhaps TRBD2 (6 bases). The CDR3 has 13 residues. V dropped 4 bases and J dropped 7 bases, with 12 bases sitting between them. Germline V gene data show CDR1 as LGHDT and CDR2 as YNNKEL (reference sequence). CDR3 nucleotides: TGTGCCAGCAGCCCACTAGCCGGACATACGCAGTATTTT. Translating it yields CASSPLAGHTQYF.

The sample holds many counts of this clonotype. The chain joins TRBV28 to TRBJ1-1; unclear D gene. The V and J ends lost 5 bases and 4 bases respectively, with 14 bases between them. The CDR3 loop spans 14 amino acids. Germline CDR1 and CDR2: MDHEN and SYDVKM. CDR3 sequence: CASSLSRSRTEAFF. In DNA form, the CDR3 reads TGTGCCAGCAGTCTCTCACGGTCGCGCACTGAAGCTTTCTTT.

This clonotype is classed as large. The genes are TRBV5-1 and TRBJ2-3; D is perhaps TRBD1 or TRBD2 (6 bases each). This CDR3 comprises 16 residues. Germline lookup yields CDR1 SGHRS and CDR2 YFSETQ. V gave up 3 bases and J gave up 2 bases, with 16 bases separating them. The CDR3 sequence: CASSSGGDTATDTQYF. CDR3 coding DNA: TGCGCCAGCAGCTCCGGAGGGGACACCGCCACAGATACGCAGTATTTT.

In this sample, this clonotype turned up many times. The J gene is TRBJ1-2, the V gene TRBV12-3 or TRBV12-4; D perhaps matches TRBD1 (5 bases). This CDR3 contains 12 residues. Trimming removed 5 bases from V and 4 bases from J, with 8 bases in between. The CDR3, as DNA: TGTGCCAGCAGTCTCCAGGGCTATGGCTACACCTTC. Protein product: CASSLQGYGYTF.

As for this clonotype: This sequence may be a read error, since a much larger clone differs from it by one base. The V call is TRBV18, the J call TRBJ2-7; D not resolved. Trimming pared 4 bases from V and 2 bases from J, leaving 12 bases between. The germline gives CDR1 KGHSH, CDR2 LQKENI. This CDR3 contains 14 residues. CDR3 loop: CASSRDMEPYEQYF. As DNA, the CDR3 is TGTGCCAGCTCACGAGACATGGAACCCTACGAGCAGTACTTC. Combining the CDR3 with reference TRBV18 and TRBJ2-7 gives the whole variable domain NAGVMQNPRHLVRRRGQEARLRCSPMKGHSHVYWYRQLPEEGLKFMVYLQKENIIDESGMPKERFSAEFPKEGPSILRIQQVVRGDSAAYFCASSRDMEPYEQYFGPGTRLTVT.

This clonotype showed up many times. This chain joins TRBV28 and TRBJ2-5; 9 bases map to TRBD1. Germline V gene data show CDR1 as MDHEN and CDR2 as SYDVKM. This CDR3 is 14 amino acids long. With V trimmed by 5 bases and J by 5 bases, 6 bases remained unmatched. CDR3 residues: CASSRPTGGETQYF. CDR3 coding DNA: TGTGCCAGCAGTCGTCCCACAGGGGGCGAGACCCAGTACTTC.

This clonotype came up many times. V gene TRBV5-1 combines with J gene TRBJ2-2; 9 nucleotides match TRBD1. The CDR3 is 17 residues long. Germline-derived CDR1 and CDR2 are SGHRS and YFSETQ. V lost 4 bases to trimming and J lost 3 bases; unmatched junction nucleotides: 10. CDR3 in amino acids: CASSHLTGGRDTGELFF. In DNA, the CDR3 is TGCGCCAGCAGCCACTTGACAGGGGGACGGGACACCGGGGAGCTGTTTTTT.

The table lists this clonotype with many counts. The J gene is TRBJ2-1, the V gene TRBV5-6; 12 bases agree with TRBD2. V lost 2 bases, J lost 2 bases, and 5 bases stayed unmatched. CDR3 size: 17 residues. Germline CDR1 and CDR2: SGHDT and YYEEEE. The CDR3 sequence is CASSLGLAGGPYNEQFF. The CDR3 coding sequence is TGTGCCAGCAGCTTAGGTCTAGCGGGAGGGCCCTACAATGAGCAGTTCTTC.

This clonotype appeared many times. J is TRBJ1-1 and V is TRBV21-1; the table calls TRBD1, which could not be checked here. TRBV21-1 has pseudogene status. CDR3 length: 15 residues. The CDR3, as DNA: TGTGCCAGCAGCAAAGCTCCGGGACATTCCACTGAAGCTTTCTTT. It translates to CASSKAPGHSTEAFF.

V is TRBV4-1 and J is TRBJ2-6; possibly TRBD1 for D (6 bases). V was shortened by 3 bases and J by 2 bases, with 20 bases between the two germline ends. Germline CDR1 is MGHRA and CDR2 is YSYEKL. This CDR3 has 19 amino acids. The CDR3 DNA follows: TGCGCCAGCAGCCAGTCGCGCTTACAGGGTCGCCCTGGGGCCAACGTCCTGACTTTC. Its translation: CASSQSRLQGRPGANVLTF.

J is TRBJ2-1 and V is TRBV20-1, with TRBD2 matching 7 bases. V shed 6 bases and J 1 base; nucleotides not matched to a gene: 12. This CDR3 has 16 residues. Germline V gene data show CDR1 as DFQATT and CDR2 as SNEGSKA (reference sequence). The CDR3 DNA is TGCAGTGCCGAGGGTATAGCGGGTATATCCTACAATGAGCAGTTCTTC. Its protein is CSAEGIAGISYNEQFF.

The chain joins TRBV20-1 to TRBJ2-3, with D uncertain. V lost 3 bases, J lost 7 bases, and 5 bases lay in between. This CDR3 spans 10 amino acids. Germline CDR1 DFQATT, CDR2 SNEGSKA (reference sequence). CDR3 loop: CSASRNTQYF. For the CDR3, the DNA is TGCAGTGCTAGCAGGAATACGCAGTATTTT.